The 13 T cell receptor beta chains presented below share a single source sample, sequenced in a study of T cells in localized non-small cell lung cancer. Sequencing was performed with immunoSEQ multiplex PCR; in TCRdb, only in-frame clones are kept and a portion is missing. The table records about 17,000 clones, around four fifths of them present only once. Specimen: peripheral blood, collected before any cancer treatment. These receptor sequences come from a male donor aged 60 or over with stage III lung adenocarcinoma.

The J gene is TRBJ2-7, the V gene TRBV7-9; maybe TRBD2 (6 bases). The CDR3 covers 17 residues. Looked up from germline, CDR1 is SEHNR and CDR2 is FQNEAQ (reference sequence). The V gene lost 1 base and the J gene lost 0 bases, with 16 bases spanning the gap. In nucleotides, the CDR3 is TGTGCCAGCAGCTTAGGAAGTAATAGCGGAAGCTCCTACGAGCAGTACTTC. Translating gives CASSLGSNSGSSYEQYF.

This chain joins TRBV27 and TRBJ2-3; unclear D gene. Germline assignment: CDR1 MNHEY and CDR2 SMNVEV (reference sequence). Trimming stripped 4 bases from V and 6 bases from J, with 11 bases between. This CDR3 is 13 amino acids long. This chain's CDR3 is CASSSKQQDTQYF. In DNA, the CDR3 is TGTGCCAGCAGTTCAAAACAGCAGGATACGCAGTATTTT.

The chain recombines TRBV18 with TRBJ1-4, with unresolved D. The CDR3 length is 15 residues. The germline CDR1 and CDR2 sequences are KGHSH and LQKENI. Trimming removed 4 bases from V and 0 bases from J, with 9 bases in between. Here the CDR3 DNA reads TGTGCCAGCTCACGCGGGTCCGCAACTAATGAAAAACTGTTTTTT. Its translation: CASSRGSATNEKLFF.

The chain recombines TRBV2 with TRBJ2-7, with 10 bases aligning to TRBD1. The V gene end was trimmed by 11 bases and the J gene end by 4 bases; junction bases not matched to a gene: 8. Per the germline V gene, CDR1 is SNHLY and CDR2 is FYNNEI. The CDR3 totals 13 residues. The CDR3, as DNA: TGTGCCGGGAACGGGGGACAGGGGTACGAGCAGTACTTC. It is translated as CAGNGGQGYEQYF.

The chain is built from TRBV4-1 and TRBJ1-2, with 7 positions matching TRBD1. V shed 1 base, J shed 4 bases, and the junction held 6 bases outside the gene matches. The CDR3 has 15 residues. CDR1 is MGHRA, CDR2 YSYEKL, per germline. CDR3 residues: CASSQGQGVGYGYTF. The CDR3 DNA is TGCGCCAGCAGCCAAGGGCAGGGGGTAGGCTATGGCTACACCTTC.

In DNA form, the CDR3 reads TGTGCCAGCAGTTTTTCCGGGACAGCGGAGACCCAGTACTTC. It codes for CASSFSGTAETQYF. The chain has TRBV27 and TRBJ2-5; 7 bases align to TRBD1. Germline loops: CDR1 MNHEY, CDR2 SMNVEV (reference sequence). CDR3 size: 14 residues. J was trimmed by 5 bases and V by 3 bases; bases with no gene match: 6.

The chain employs TRBV2 and TRBJ2-2; D possibly corresponds to TRBD1 (5 bases). V lost 10 bases to trimming and J lost 1 base, with 10 bases between them. The CDR3 sequence is 13 residues long. Germline V gene lookup returns CDR1 SNHLY and CDR2 FYNNEI. CDR3 in amino acids: CAIRQWNTGELFF. In nucleotides, the CDR3 is TGTGCCATCAGACAGTGGAACACCGGGGAGCTGTTTTTT.

This clone was detected a few times. The chain couples TRBV30 to TRBJ1-1; no definite D call. V lost 0 bases and J lost 3, with 14 bases in between. The CDR3 covers 15 residues. Germline V gene data show CDR1 as GTSNPN and CDR2 as SVGIG (reference sequence). The DNA of the CDR3 is TGTGCCTGGAGTGTATCGGGTGCCGGGGACACTGAAGCTTTCTTT. Protein sequence: CAWSVSGAGDTEAFF.

This clone was seen once. V usage is TRBV6-6 and J usage is TRBJ2-5; tentatively, D is TRBD2 (5 bases). This CDR3 spans 14 amino acids. Per the germline V gene, CDR1 is MNHNY and CDR2 is SVGAGI (reference sequence). Trimming removed 6 bases from V and 4 bases from J, with 15 bases in between. The CDR3 DNA reads as TGTGCCAGCAGGTTAGCGCTGAACCGAGAGACCCAGTACTTC. This translates into CASRLALNRETQYF.

The J gene is TRBJ2-3, the V gene TRBV9; D remains ambiguous. The germline CDR1 and CDR2 sequences are SGDLS and YYNGEE. V gave up 2 bases and J gave up 10 bases, with 11 bases separating them. The CDR3 has 12 residues. The CDR3 reads CASSVAEPPQYF. CDR3 DNA: TGTGCCAGCAGCGTTGCCGAACCCCCGCAGTATTTT. Looking up the rest from reference TRBV9 and TRBJ2-3 gives the full variable domain: DSGVTQTPKHLITATGQRVTLRCSPRSGDLSVYWYQQSLDQGLQFLIQYYNGEERAKGNILERFSAQQFPDLHSELNLSSLELGDSALYFCASSVAEPPQYFGPGTRLTVL.

CDR3: CAWSTTGVGYTF. The DNA for the CDR3 is TGTGCCTGGAGCACAACAGGGGTCGGCTACACCTTC. The chain links TRBV30 to TRBJ1-2, with 7 bases that match TRBD1. The CDR3 is 12 amino acids. Germline V gene data show CDR1 as GTSNPN and CDR2 as SVGIG (reference sequence). Unmatched junction bases numbered 6, after V lost 3 bases and J lost 8 bases.

The chain is built from TRBV11-3 and TRBJ2-3, with D perhaps being TRBD1 or TRBD2 (5 bases each). V was pared by 5 bases and J by 5 bases, with 11 bases between. This CDR3 is built from 13 residues. Germline CDR1 SGHNT, CDR2 YENEEA. In DNA form, the CDR3 reads TGTGCCAGCAGCCACCGGGGCCTAGATACGCAGTATTTT. Protein sequence: CASSHRGLDTQYF.

The chain recombines TRBV19 with TRBJ1-4; tentatively, D is TRBD1 (6 bases). CDR3 size: 17 residues. The germline CDR1 and CDR2 sequences are LNHDA and SQIVND (reference sequence). V was cut by 0 bases and J by 2 bases, with 13 bases left in between. The CDR3, as DNA: TGTGCCAGTAGTATAGATACGCAGGGGACTACTAATGAAAAACTGTTTTTT. This sequence encodes CASSIDTQGTTNEKLFF.